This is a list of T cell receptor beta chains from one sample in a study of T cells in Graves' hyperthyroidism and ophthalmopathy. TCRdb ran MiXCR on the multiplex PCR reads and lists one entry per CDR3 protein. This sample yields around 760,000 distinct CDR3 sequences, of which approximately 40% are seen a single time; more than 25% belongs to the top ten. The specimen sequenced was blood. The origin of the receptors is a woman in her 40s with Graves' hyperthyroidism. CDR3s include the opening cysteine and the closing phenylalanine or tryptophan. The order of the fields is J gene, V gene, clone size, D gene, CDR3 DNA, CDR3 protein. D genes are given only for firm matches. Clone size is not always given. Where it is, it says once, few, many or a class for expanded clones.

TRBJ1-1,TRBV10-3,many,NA,TGTGCCATCAGGTCCCAGCATCAGGGGAACACTGAAGCTTTCTTT,CAIRSQHQGNTEAFF
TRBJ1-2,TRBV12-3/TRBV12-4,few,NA,TGTGCCAGCAGTTACTCAACCTTAAACTATGGCTACACCTTC,CASSYSTLNYGYTF
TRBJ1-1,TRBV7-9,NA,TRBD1,TGTGCCAGCAGCCAGACAGGGGGCGACACTGAAGCTTTCTTT,CASSQTGGDTEAFF
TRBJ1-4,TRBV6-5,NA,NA,TGTGCCAGCAGCCACACTGCAGGGCGGGCTAATGAAAAACTGTTTTTT,CASSHTAGRANEKLFF
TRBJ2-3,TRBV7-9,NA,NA,TGTGCCAGCAGCTCGCTAGCTCAAGATACGCAGTATTTT,CASSSLAQDTQYF
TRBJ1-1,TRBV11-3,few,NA,TGTGCCAGCAGCTTTTGGGGGGCGAGCGCTGAAGCTTTCTTT,CASSFWGASAEAFF
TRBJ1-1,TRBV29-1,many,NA,TGCAGCGTTGTGACCGGGGGGTACACTGAAGCTTTCTTT,CSVVTGGYTEAFF
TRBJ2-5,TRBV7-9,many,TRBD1,TGTGCCAGCAGCTTAGGGACAGGCGGACAAGAGACCCAGTACTTC,CASSLGTGGQETQYF
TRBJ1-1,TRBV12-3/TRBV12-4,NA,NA,TGTGCCAGCAGCCGCGGGGGGGCGTTTGACACTTCTGAAGCTTTCTTT,CASSRGGAFDTSEAFF
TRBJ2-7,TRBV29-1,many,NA,TGCAGCGTTGCATCGTTCTCCTACGAGCAGTACTTC,CSVASFSYEQYF
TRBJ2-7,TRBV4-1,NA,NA,TGCGCCAGCAGCCAAGATAACATCGAAGGCGAGCAGTACTTC,CASSQDNIEGEQYF
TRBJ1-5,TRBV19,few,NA,TGTGCCAGTAGGGGGGAATTTAGCCAGCCCCAGCATTTT,CASRGEFSQPQHF
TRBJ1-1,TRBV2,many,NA,TGTGCCAGCAGTAATGAGGGGACGTACAAACAAGCTTTCTTT,CASSNEGTYKQAFF
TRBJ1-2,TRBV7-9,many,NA,TGTGCCAGCAGCTTGACAGAAGGCTACACCTTC,CASSLTEGYTF
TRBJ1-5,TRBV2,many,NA,TGTGCCAGCAGTGGCGAGGGGTCCCAGCCCCAGCATTTT,CASSGEGSQPQHF
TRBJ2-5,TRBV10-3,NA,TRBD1,TGTGCCATCAGTTGGGACAGGGGGCGCGAGACCCAGTACTTC,CAISWDRGRETQYF
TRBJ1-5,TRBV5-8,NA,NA,TGTGCCAGCAGCTCACAGGGATTCCAGCCCCAGCATTTT,CASSSQGFQPQHF
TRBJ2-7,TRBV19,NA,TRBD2,TGTGCCAGTACCTCCTTATATACTGCGGGAGCGCTCTACGAGCAGTACTTC,CASTSLYTAGALYEQYF
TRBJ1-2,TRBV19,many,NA,TGTGCCAGTAGTATTGGTGGCAGACCCTATGGCTACACCTTC,CASSIGGRPYGYTF
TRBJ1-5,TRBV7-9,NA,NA,TGTGCTAGCAGCCCCAGGGCCGGGAGCCAAGAGACCCAGCATTTT,CASSPRAGSQETQHF
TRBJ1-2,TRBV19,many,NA,TGTGCCAGTAGCCCGCTTTTTAGCCATAATAACTATGGCTACACCTTC,CASSPLFSHNNYGYTF
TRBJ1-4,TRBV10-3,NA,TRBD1,TGTGCCATCAGTGACCCAGGGGGCGCGGGAGAAAAACTGTTTTTT,CAISDPGGAGEKLFF
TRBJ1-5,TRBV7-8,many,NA,TGTGCCAGCAGCTTAGCGCGGAGGGTGCGGGGCAATCAGCCCCAGCATTTT,CASSLARRVRGNQPQHF
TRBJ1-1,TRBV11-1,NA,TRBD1,TGTGCCAGCAGCACGATCCCGGGACAGAGTAACACTGAAGCTTTCTTT,CASSTIPGQSNTEAFF
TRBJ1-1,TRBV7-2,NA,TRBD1,TGTGCCAGCAGACATAAAGGGACAGAGGGGCGTGAAGCTTTCTTT,CASRHKGTEGREAFF
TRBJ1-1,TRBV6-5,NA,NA,TGTGCCAGCAGTTACGTGACAGGTGGGGATGCTTTCTTT,CASSYVTGGDAFF
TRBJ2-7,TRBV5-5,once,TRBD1,TGTGCCAGCAGTGCTACCGGACAGGACTACGAGCAGTACTTC,CASSATGQDYEQYF
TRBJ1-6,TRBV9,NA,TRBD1,TGTGCCAGCAGCGTCAAACCTTCAGGGACAGACTCACCCCTCCACTTT,CASSVKPSGTDSPLHF
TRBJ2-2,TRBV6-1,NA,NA,TGTGCCAGCGAAAATACTCGGGGGGCTTACACCGGGGAGCTGTTTTTT,CASENTRGAYTGELFF
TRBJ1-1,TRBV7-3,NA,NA,TGTGCCAGCAGCTTACGGGTAGACGACACTGAAGCTTTCTTT,CASSLRVDDTEAFF
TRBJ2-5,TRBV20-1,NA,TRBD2,TGCAGTGCAAACCGGGGGGGGTACCAAGGGGCCCAGTACTTC,CSANRGGYQGAQYF
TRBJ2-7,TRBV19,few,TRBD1,TGTGCCAGTAGTATGGTAGGGACAGGTCCCTACGAGCAGTACTTC,CASSMVGTGPYEQYF
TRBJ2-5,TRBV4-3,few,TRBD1,TGCGCCAGCAGCCCCATCTTTGGACAGGGAAGGGATCAAGAGACCCAGTACTTC,CASSPIFGQGRDQETQYF
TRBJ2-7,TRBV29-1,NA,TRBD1,TGCAGCGGTATGGGACAGATTGGCAATGAGCAGTACTTC,CSGMGQIGNEQYF
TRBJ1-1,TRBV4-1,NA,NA,TGCGCCAGCAGCCCCGGGGGTAGGCACCGGAACACTGAAGCTTTCTTT,CASSPGGRHRNTEAFF
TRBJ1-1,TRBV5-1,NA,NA,TGCGCCAGCAGCCAAGATTTGAACGTGGTGACCACTGAAGCTTTCTTT,CASSQDLNVVTTEAFF
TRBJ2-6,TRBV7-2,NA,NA,TGTGCCAGCAGCTTAGACCAGGAGGCGTTCTCTGGGGCCAACGTCCTGACTTTC,CASSLDQEAFSGANVLTF
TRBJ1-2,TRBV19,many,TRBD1,TGTGCCAGTGTAGAGGACAGGGGTCGTCGAGGCGGCTACACCTTC,CASVEDRGRRGGYTF
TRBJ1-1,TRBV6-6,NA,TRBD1,TGTGCCAGCAGGGGGGGACAGGGGGCCATGAACACTGAAGCTTTCTTT,CASRGGQGAMNTEAFF
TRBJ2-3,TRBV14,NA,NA,TGTGCCAGCAGCCAAGCGGGTGATACGCAGTATTTT,CASSQAGDTQYF
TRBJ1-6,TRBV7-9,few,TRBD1,TGTGCCAGCAGCCAAACCCAGGAAGGGGGCGGTTCACCCCTCCACTTT,CASSQTQEGGGSPLHF
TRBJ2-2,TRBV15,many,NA,TGTGCCACCAGCGTCGATGGGACTTTGAACACCGGGGAGCTGTTTTTT,CATSVDGTLNTGELFF
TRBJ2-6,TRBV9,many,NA,TGTGCCAGCACCAGGACGATGGGCTCTGGGGCCAACGTCCTGACTTTC,CASTRTMGSGANVLTF
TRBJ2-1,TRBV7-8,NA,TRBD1,TGTGCCAGCAGCTTGGGGACAGGGCTAAACAATGAGCAGTTCTTC,CASSLGTGLNNEQFF
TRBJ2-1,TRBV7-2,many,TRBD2,TGTGCCAGCAGCAAGCGGGAGAGCTCCTACAATGAGCAGTTCTTC,CASSKRESSYNEQFF
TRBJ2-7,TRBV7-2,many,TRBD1,TGTGCCAGCAGCTACAGTACAGGGGGCTCCTACGAGCAGTACTTC,CASSYSTGGSYEQYF
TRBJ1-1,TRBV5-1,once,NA,TGCGCCAGCAGCTCAGTACAGGACGTGGACACTGAAGCTTTCTTT,CASSSVQDVDTEAFF
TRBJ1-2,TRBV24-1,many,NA,TGTGCCACCAGTGATCCCAGAGGGAACTATGGCTACACCTTC,CATSDPRGNYGYTF
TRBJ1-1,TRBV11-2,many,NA,TGTGCCAGCAGCTTAGATCCGTCCCCGAACACTGAAGCTTTCTTT,CASSLDPSPNTEAFF
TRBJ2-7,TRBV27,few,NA,TGTGCCAGCAGCATCGGGGATGGTTTGAACGAGCAGTACTTC,CASSIGDGLNEQYF
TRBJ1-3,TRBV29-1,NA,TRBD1,TGCAGCGTCGGACAGGGGATGCGCTCTGGAAACACCATATATTTT,CSVGQGMRSGNTIYF
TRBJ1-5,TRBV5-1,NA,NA,TGCGCCAGCAGCTACGGGACCCCCAATCAGCCCCAGCATTTT,CASSYGTPNQPQHF
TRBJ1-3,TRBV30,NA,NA,TGTGCCTGGAGCCTAATGGGAGGAAACACCATATATTTT,CAWSLMGGNTIYF
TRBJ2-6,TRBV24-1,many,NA,TGTGCCACCAGTGAGAGGGCTGGGGCCAACGTCCTGACTTTC,CATSERAGANVLTF
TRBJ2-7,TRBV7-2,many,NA,TGTGCCAGCAGCTTAGGGGGCGCACTTTACTACTCCTACGAGCAGTACTTC,CASSLGGALYYSYEQYF
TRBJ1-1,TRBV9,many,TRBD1,TGTGCCAGCAGCGATCTCAGGGGGACTGAAGCTTTCTTT,CASSDLRGTEAFF
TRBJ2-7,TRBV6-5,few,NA,TGTGCCAGCAGTTACTCGAAATACAGGGCGTACTCCTACGAGCAGTACTTC,CASSYSKYRAYSYEQYF
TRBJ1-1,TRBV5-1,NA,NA,TGCGCCAGCAGCCAAGCGACCGCGTCCGTCATTGGAGCTTTCTTT,CASSQATASVIGAFF
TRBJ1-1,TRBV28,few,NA,TGTGCCAGCAAAGCACAGCTTAGGGCTTTCTTT,CASKAQLRAFF